The clone carrying this T cell receptor (beta chain) was detected ten times or more. The antigen is unknown. This entry belongs to a study of T cell repertoires in cytomegalovirus infection. In TCRdb, the reads were re-called with MiXCR into one record per CDR3 protein. The table includes roughly 87,000 distinct CDR3 sequences, about 29% detected once. The TCR comes from a human donor in good health (CMV status not recorded). Some clones in this sample may be carry-over from other donors' samples. Specimen: CD8+ T cells from cultured PBMCs, collected from culture after CMV antigen stimulation.

CDR3 region: CASSLLGETQYF. CDR3 coding DNA: TGTGCCAGCAGCTTATTGGGGGAGACCCAGTACTTC. This chain links TRBV7-9 with TRBJ2-5; D uncertain. The CDR3 loop spans 12 amino acids. The germline V gene has CDR1 SEHNR and CDR2 FQNEAQ (reference sequence). V shed 2 bases and J shed 5 bases, with 6 bases lying between them.